This record covers a single T cell receptor (beta chain). The antigen is undetermined. The data were obtained in a study of beta chain features in type 1 diabetes. Overall study results and limits: Shorter TCRB CDR3s, moderately but significantly so, marked every one of the four CD4+ subsets in Type 1 diabetes patients. VDJ junctions from patients with type 1 diabetes contained fewer insertions and more deletions. The study left unresolved whether HLA type influences TCRB rearrangement.

The CDR3 sequence is 14 residues long. V lost 5 bases to trimming and J lost 6 bases; unmatched junction nucleotides: 7. CDR1 and CDR2 from the germline V gene are ENHRY and SYGVKD. One heparinised blood draw averaging around 100 mL was given by each donor. Investigators reverse transcribed all isolated RNA, so they sequenced expressed TCRB transcripts. Naive, central memory and regulatory T cell samples produced a mean of about 4 million reads. Using immunoSEQ multiplex PCR, the repertoire was profiled, and TCRdb retains in-frame clones only, with some absent. Of around 250,000 clones in the sample, around 24% were seen once.

This sequence originates from a woman aged 25 to 45 with type 1 diabetes. The sequenced sample consisted of naive CD4+ T cells from blood. V is TRBV10-3 and J is TRBJ1-5, with 7 bases matching TRBD1. CDR3 region: CAISYRGEGQPQHF. CDR3 DNA sequence: TGTGCCATCAGTTACAGGGGCGAGGGTCAGCCCCAGCATTTT.